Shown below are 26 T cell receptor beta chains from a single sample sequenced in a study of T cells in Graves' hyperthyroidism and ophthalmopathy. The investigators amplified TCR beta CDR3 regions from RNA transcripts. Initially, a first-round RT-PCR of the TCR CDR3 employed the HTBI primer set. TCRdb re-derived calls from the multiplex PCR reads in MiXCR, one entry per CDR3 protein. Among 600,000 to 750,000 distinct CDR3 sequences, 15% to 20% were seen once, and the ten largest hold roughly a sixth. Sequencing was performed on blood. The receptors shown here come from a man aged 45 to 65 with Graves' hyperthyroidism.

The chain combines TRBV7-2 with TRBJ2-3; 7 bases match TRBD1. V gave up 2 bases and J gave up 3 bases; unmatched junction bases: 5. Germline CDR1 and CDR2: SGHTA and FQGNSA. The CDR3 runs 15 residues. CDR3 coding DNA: TGTGCCAGCAGCTTATGGCAGGGGGTAACAGATACGCAGTATTTT. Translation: CASSLWQGVTDTQYF.

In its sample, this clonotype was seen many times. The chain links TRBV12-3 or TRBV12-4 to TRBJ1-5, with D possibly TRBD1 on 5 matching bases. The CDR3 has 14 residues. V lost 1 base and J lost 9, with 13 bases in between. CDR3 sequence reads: CASSLEFRGRPQHF. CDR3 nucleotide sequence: TGTGCCAGCAGTTTAGAATTTCGGGGACGGCCCCAGCATTTT.

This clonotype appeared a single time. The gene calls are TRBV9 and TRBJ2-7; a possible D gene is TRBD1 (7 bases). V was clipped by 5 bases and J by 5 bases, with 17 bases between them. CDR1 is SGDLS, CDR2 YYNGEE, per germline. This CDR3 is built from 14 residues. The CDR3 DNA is TGTGCCAGCAGTCACAGGGGAGGTCGAGACGAGCAGTACTTC. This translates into CASSHRGGRDEQYF.

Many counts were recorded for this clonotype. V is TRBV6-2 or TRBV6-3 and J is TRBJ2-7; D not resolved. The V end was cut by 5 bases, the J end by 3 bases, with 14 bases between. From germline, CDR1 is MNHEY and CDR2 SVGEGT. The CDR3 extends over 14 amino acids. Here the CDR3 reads CASSQPPKVYEQYF. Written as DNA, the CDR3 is TGTGCCAGCAGTCAACCCCCAAAAGTCTACGAGCAGTACTTC.

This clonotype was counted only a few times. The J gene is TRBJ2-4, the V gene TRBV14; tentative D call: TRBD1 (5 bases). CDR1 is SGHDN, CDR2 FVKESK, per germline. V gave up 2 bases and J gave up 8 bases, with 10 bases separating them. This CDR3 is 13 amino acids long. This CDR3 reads CASSQSRADIQYF. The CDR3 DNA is TGTGCCAGCAGCCAATCCAGGGCAGACATTCAGTACTTC.

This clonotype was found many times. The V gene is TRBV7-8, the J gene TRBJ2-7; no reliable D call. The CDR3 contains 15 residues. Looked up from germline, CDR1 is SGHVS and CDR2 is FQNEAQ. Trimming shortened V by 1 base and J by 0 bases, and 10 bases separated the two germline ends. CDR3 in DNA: TGTGCCAGCAGCTTAGGTCCTCCCGACTCCTACGAGCAGTACTTC. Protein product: CASSLGPPDSYEQYF.

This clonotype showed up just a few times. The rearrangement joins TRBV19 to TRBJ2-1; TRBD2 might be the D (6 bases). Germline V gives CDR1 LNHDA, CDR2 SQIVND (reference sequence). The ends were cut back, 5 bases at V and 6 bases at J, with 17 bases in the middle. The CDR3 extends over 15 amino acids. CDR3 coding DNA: TGTGCCAGTAGTCTCCGCTGGAGGGTTGGCAATGAGCAGTTCTTC. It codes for CASSLRWRVGNEQFF.

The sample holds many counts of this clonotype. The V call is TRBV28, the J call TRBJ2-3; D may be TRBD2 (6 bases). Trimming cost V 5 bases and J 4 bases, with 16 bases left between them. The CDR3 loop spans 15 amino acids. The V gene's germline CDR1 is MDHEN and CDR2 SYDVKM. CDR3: CASSVGGRMADTQYF. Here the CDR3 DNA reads TGTGCCAGCAGTGTCGGTGGGAGGATGGCAGATACGCAGTATTTT. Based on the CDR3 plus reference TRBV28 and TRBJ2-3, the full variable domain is DVKVTQSSRYLVKRTGEKVFLECVQDMDHENMFWYRQDPGLGLRLIYFSYDVKMKEKGDIPEGYSVSREKKERFSLILESASTNQTSMYLCASSVGGRMADTQYFGPGTRLTVL.

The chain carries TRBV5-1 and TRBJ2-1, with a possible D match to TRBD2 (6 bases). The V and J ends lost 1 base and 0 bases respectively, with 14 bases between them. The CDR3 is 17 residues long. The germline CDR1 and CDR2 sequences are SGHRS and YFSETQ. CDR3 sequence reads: CASSLFVRESSYNEQFF. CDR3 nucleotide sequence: TGCGCCAGCAGCTTGTTTGTCCGGGAGAGCTCCTACAATGAGCAGTTCTTC.

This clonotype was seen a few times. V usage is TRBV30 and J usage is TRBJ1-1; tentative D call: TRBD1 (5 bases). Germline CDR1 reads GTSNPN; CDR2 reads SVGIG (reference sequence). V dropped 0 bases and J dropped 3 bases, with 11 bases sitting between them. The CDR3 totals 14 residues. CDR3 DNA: TGTGCCTGGAGTGTACAAGCAGGGTACACTGAAGCTTTCTTT. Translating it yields CAWSVQAGYTEAFF.

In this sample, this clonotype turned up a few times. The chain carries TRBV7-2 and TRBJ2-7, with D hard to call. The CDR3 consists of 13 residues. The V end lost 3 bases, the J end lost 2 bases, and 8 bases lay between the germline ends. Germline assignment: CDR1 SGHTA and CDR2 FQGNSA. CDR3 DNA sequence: TGTGCCAGCAGCTTGGCCAAGACCTACGAGCAGTACTTC. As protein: CASSLAKTYEQYF.

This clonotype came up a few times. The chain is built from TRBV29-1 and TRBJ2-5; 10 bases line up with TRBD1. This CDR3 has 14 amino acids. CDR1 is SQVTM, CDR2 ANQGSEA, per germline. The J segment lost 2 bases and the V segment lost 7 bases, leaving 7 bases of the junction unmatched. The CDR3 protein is CSGRDRGPQETQYF. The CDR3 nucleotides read TGCAGCGGACGAGACAGGGGGCCACAAGAGACCCAGTACTTC.

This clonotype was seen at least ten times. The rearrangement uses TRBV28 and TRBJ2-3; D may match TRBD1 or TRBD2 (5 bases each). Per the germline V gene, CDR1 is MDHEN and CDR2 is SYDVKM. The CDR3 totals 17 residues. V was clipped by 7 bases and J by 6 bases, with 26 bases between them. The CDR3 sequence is CASNSIPTRGPGDTQYF. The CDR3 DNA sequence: TGTGCCAGCAATTCAATACCCACACGGGGCCCAGGGGATACGCAGTATTTT.

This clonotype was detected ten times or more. CDR3 loop: CASSLTSGLTDTQYF. The CDR3 region has the DNA TGTGCCAGCAGCCTAACTAGCGGGCTCACAGATACGCAGTATTTT. This chain connects TRBV5-6 to TRBJ2-3, with 9 bases lining up with TRBD2. With 4 bases clipped from V and 2 bases from J, the junction kept 5 bases outside the gene matches. This CDR3 has 15 residues. Germline assignment: CDR1 SGHDT and CDR2 YYEEEE.

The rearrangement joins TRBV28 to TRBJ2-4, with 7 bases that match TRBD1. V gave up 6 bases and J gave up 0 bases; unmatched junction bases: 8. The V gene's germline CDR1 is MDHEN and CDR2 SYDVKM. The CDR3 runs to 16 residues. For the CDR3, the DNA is TGTGCCAGCAGACGCCCAGGGGGATTAGCCAAAAACATTCAGTACTTC. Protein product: CASRRPGGLAKNIQYF.

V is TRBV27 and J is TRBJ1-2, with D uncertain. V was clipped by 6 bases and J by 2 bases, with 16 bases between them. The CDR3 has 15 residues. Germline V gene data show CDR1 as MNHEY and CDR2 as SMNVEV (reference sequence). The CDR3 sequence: CASSPFGASNYGYTF. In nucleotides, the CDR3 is TGTGCCAGCAGCCCTTTTGGAGCGAGCAACTATGGCTACACCTTC.

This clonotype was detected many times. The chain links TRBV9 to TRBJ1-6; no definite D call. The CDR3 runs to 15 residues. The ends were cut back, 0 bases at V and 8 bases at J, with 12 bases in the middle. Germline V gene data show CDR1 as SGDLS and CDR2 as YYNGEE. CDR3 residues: CASSVESGRDSPLHF. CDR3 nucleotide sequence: TGTGCCAGCAGCGTAGAGAGTGGGCGCGATTCACCCCTCCACTTT.

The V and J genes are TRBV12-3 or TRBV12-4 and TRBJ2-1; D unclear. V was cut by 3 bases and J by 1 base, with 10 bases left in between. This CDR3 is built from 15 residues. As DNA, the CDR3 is TGTGCCAGCAGTTTTAATCACGGGTCCTACAATGAGCAGTTCTTC. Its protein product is CASSFNHGSYNEQFF.

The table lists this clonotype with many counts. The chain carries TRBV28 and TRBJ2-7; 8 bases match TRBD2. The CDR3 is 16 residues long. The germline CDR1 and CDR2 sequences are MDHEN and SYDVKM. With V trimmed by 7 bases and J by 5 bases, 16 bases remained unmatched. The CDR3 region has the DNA TGTGCCAGCACCACGGGAGGGGGACTTAGCGTCCACGAGCAGTACTTC. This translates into CASTTGGGLSVHEQYF.

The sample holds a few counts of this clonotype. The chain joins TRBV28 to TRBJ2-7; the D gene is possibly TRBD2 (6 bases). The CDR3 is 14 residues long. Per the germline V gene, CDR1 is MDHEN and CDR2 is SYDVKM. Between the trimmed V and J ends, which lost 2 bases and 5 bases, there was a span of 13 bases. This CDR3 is CASSLAGSLNEQYF. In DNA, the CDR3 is TGTGCCAGCAGTTTAGCGGGGAGCCTGAACGAGCAGTACTTC.

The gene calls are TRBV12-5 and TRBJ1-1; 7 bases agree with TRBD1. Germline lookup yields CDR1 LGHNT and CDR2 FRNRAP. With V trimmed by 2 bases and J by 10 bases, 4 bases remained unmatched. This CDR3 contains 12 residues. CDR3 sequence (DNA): TGTGCTAGTGGTTTGCAGCAGGGGGTAGCTTTCTTT. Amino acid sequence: CASGLQQGVAFF.

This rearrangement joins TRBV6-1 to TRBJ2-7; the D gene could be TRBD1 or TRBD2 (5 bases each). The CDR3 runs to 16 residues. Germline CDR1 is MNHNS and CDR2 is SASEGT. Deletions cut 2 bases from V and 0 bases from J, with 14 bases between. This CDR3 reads CASSESEWGSSYEQYF. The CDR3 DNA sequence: TGTGCCAGCAGTGAATCCGAATGGGGGAGCTCCTACGAGCAGTACTTC.

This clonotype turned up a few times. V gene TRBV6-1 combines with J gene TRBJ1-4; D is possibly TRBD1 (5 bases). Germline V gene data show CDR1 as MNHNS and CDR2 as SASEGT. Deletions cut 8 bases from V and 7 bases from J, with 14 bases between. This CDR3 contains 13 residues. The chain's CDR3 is CASGGGWGEKLFF. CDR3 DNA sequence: TGTGCCAGCGGTGGGGGGTGGGGTGAAAAACTGTTTTTT.

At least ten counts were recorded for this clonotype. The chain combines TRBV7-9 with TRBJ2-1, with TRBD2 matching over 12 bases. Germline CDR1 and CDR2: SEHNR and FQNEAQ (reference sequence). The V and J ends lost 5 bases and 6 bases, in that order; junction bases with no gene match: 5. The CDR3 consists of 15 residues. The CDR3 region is CASSLTSGSLNEQFF. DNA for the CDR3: TGTGCCAGCAGCCTGACTAGCGGGAGTCTCAATGAGCAGTTCTTC.

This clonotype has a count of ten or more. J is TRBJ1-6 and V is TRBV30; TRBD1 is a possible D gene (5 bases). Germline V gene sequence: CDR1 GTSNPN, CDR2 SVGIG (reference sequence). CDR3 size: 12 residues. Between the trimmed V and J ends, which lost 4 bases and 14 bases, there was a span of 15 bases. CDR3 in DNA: TGTGCCTGGACGATTGGACATTTCGCCCTCCACTTT. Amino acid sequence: CAWTIGHFALHF.

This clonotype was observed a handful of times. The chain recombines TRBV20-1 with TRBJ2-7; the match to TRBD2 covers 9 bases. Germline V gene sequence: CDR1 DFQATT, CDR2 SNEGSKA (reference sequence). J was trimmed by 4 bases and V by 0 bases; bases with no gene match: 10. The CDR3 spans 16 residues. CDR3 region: CSARDRLAGVGYEQYF. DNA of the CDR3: TGCAGTGCTAGAGATAGATTAGCGGGAGTAGGATACGAGCAGTACTTC.